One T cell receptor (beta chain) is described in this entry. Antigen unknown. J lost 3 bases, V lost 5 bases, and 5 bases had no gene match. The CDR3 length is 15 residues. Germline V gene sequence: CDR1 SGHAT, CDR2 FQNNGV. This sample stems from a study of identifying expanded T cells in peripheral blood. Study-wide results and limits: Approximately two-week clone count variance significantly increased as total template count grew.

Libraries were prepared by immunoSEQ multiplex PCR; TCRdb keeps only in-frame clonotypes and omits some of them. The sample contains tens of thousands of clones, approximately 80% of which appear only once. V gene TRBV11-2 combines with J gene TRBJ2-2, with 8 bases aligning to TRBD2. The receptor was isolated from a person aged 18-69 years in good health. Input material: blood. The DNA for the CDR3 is TGTGCCAGCAGCCGACGGGAGGGCCACACCGGGGAGCTGTTTTTT. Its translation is CASSRREGHTGELFF.